One T cell receptor (beta chain) is described in this entry. Its antigen is undetermined. The CDR3 runs to 14 residues. Germline-derived CDR1 and CDR2 are SGHVS and FNYEAQ. V lost 5 bases and J lost 5; bases outside the gene matches: 8. The record originates from a study of cytomegalovirus exposure and HLA in healthy donors. Notes on the study in general: Prior analysis indicated that the majority of TCR beta V segments exhibited productivity approximately 90% or approximately 30% of the time. Relative to the approximately 700-donor mean, N-insertions were reportedly fewer in an Asian-associated ancestry cluster in a later analysis. According to a later analysis, most TCR beta chains associated with CMV appeared HLA-restricted.

With 60 Vbeta and 13 Jbeta primers, the PCR was carried out. Some clones are missing from TCRdb's copy, which holds only in-frame ones; the method was immunoSEQ multiplex PCR. The data contain around 64,000 clones, about 70% of them singletons. This rearrangement joins TRBV7-6 to TRBJ1-1; the match to TRBD1 covers 7 bases. This sequence originates from a woman aged 30 to 39 in good health and CMV-seropositive. The material sequenced was PBMCs. In nucleotides, the CDR3 is TGTGCCAGCAGCCCGGACAGGTCGGGGACTGAAGCTTTCTTT. Translating gives CASSPDRSGTEAFF.